Listed below are T cell receptor beta chains from one sample, sequenced in a study of OX40 agonist ivuxolimab in advanced cancers. Generated by immunoSEQ multiplex PCR, the TCRdb table keeps only in-frame clones and is missing some. The repertoire includes tens of thousands of clones, 70% to 90% of them detected once, and 8.2% sits in the top ten. The sample in question was CD4+ or CD8+ T cells sorted from blood, obtained in a trial of the OX40 agonist ivuxolimab. These receptors came from an adult with an advanced solid tumor such as melanoma, head and neck, liver or kidney cancer. The CDR3 runs from the conserved cysteine through the conserved F or W. Each record gives: V gene, D gene, J gene, clone size, CDR3 length, CDR3 protein, CDR3 DNA. The D gene is left open where the match is weak. Some rows have no size entry. The others give once, few or many, or a class for an expanded clone.

v_call: TRBV6-4; d_call: -; j_call: TRBJ2-5; clone_size: -; cdr3_length: 13; cdr3_aa: CASSDADGGTQYF; cdr3_nt: TGTGCCAGCAGTGATGCGGACGGGGGGACCCAGTACTTC
v_call: TRBV4-1; d_call: -; j_call: TRBJ1-1; clone_size: -; cdr3_length: 17; cdr3_aa: CASSLTNRDTLITEAFF; cdr3_nt: TGCGCCAGCAGCCTTACAAACAGGGACACATTGATCACTGAAGCTTTCTTT
v_call: TRBV28; d_call: TRBD2; j_call: TRBJ2-4; clone_size: few; cdr3_length: 15; cdr3_aa: CASSIRTSVKNIQYF; cdr3_nt: TGTGCCAGCAGTATAAGGACTAGCGTCAAAAACATTCAGTACTTC
v_call: TRBV5-1; d_call: -; j_call: TRBJ1-1; clone_size: -; cdr3_length: 13; cdr3_aa: CASSLARVNEAFF; cdr3_nt: TGCGCCAGCAGCTTGGCCCGCGTCAATGAAGCTTTCTTT
v_call: TRBV4-1; d_call: TRBD2; j_call: TRBJ2-3; clone_size: few; cdr3_length: 14; cdr3_aa: CASGKRAGARKQYF; cdr3_nt: TGCGCCAGCGGGAAGAGAGCGGGGGCCCGGAAGCAGTATTTT
v_call: TRBV7-2; d_call: TRBD2; j_call: TRBJ2-7; clone_size: -; cdr3_length: 16; cdr3_aa: CASSLTGRLAWYEQYF; cdr3_nt: TGTGCCAGCAGCTTAACCGGGAGGCTCGCCTGGTACGAGCAGTACTTC
v_call: TRBV6-5; d_call: -; j_call: TRBJ1-5; clone_size: -; cdr3_length: 13; cdr3_aa: CASKSGANQPQHF; cdr3_nt: TGTGCCAGCAAATCCGGGGCCAATCAGCCCCAGCATTTT
v_call: TRBV6-5; d_call: -; j_call: TRBJ2-2; clone_size: -; cdr3_length: 14; cdr3_aa: CASSNGPYTGELFF; cdr3_nt: TGTGCCAGCAGTAACGGACCCTACACCGGGGAGCTGTTTTTT
v_call: TRBV30; d_call: -; j_call: TRBJ2-5; clone_size: once; cdr3_length: 14; cdr3_aa: CAWLPSGARGTQYF; cdr3_nt: TGTGCCTGGCTGCCCTCCGGGGCCAGGGGGACCCAGTACTTC
v_call: TRBV5-1; d_call: TRBD2; j_call: TRBJ2-2; clone_size: -; cdr3_length: 16; cdr3_aa: CASSSRLAGAAGELFF; cdr3_nt: TGCGCCAGCAGCTCCCGACTAGCGGGAGCGGCCGGGGAGCTGTTTTTT
v_call: TRBV6-1; d_call: TRBD2; j_call: TRBJ2-3; clone_size: once; cdr3_length: 18; cdr3_aa: CASSETRLAGASTDTQYF; cdr3_nt: TGTGCCAGCAGTGAAACCCGACTAGCGGGAGCCAGCACAGATACGCAGTATTTT
v_call: TRBV5-1; d_call: -; j_call: TRBJ2-3; clone_size: -; cdr3_length: 15; cdr3_aa: CASNVGLLLADTQYF; cdr3_nt: TGCGCCAGCAACGTGGGCCTGTTATTGGCAGATACGCAGTATTTT
v_call: TRBV19; d_call: TRBD1; j_call: TRBJ1-2; clone_size: few; cdr3_length: 14; cdr3_aa: CASTWTGGDYGYTF; cdr3_nt: TGTGCCAGTACCTGGACAGGGGGCGACTATGGCTACACCTTC
v_call: TRBV13; d_call: -; j_call: TRBJ1-2; clone_size: -; cdr3_length: 13; cdr3_aa: CASSLGLGGSYTF; cdr3_nt: TGTGCCAGCAGCTTAGGTCTAGGGGGGAGCTACACCTTC
v_call: TRBV10-3; d_call: TRBD2; j_call: TRBJ2-3; clone_size: many; cdr3_length: 15; cdr3_aa: CAIAGTSGDPATQYF; cdr3_nt: TGTGCCATCGCCGGGACTAGCGGGGACCCAGCTACGCAGTATTTT
v_call: TRBV4-3; d_call: -; j_call: TRBJ2-7; clone_size: once; cdr3_length: 15; cdr3_aa: CASSQELSGLSEQYF; cdr3_nt: TGCGCCAGCAGCCAAGAGTTATCAGGGCTGAGCGAGCAGTACTTC